This TCR beta chain came from a study of vaccination and CD4 T cells after COVID-19. Study-wide context: The interval from dose two to post-vaccine sampling had a median of roughly 72 days, and it ranged from 14 to 241. Investigators stimulated cells with overlapping spike peptides drawn from SARS-CoV-2, HCoV-NL63, HCoV-OC43 and HCoV-229E. General study points: Median counts of SARS-CoV-2-reactive clonotypes increased from roughly 19 to 38; this difference was not significant.

The germline V gene has CDR1 MNHNS and CDR2 SASEGT. This CDR3 contains 14 residues. The J segment lost 8 bases and the V segment lost 6 bases, leaving 9 bases of the junction unmatched. Cultured CD4+ T-cell DNA underwent Oncomine TCR Beta short-read sequencing. Extraction of genomic DNA was performed on cultured CD4+ T cells. TCRdb reanalysed the PCR reads using MiXCR and keeps one entry per CDR3 protein. The sample carries around 19,000 distinct CDR3 sequences, 35% to 45% recorded once. Only one count was recorded for this clonotype. Its antigen is currently unknown. The treatment denotes: roughly 11-day PBMC culture with coronavirus spike peptide pools or control peptides (ViraFEST assay).

The rearrangement joins TRBV6-1 to TRBJ1-5, with TRBD1 matching over 8 bases. The sequencing here drew on CD4+ T cells from blood, cultured in vitro, taken before SARS-CoV-2 vaccination. This sequence was found in a human donor who received a COVID-19 vaccine. CDR3 residues: CASRIGQGGEPQHF. The CDR3 DNA reads as TGTGCCAGCAGGATTGGACAGGGCGGGGAGCCCCAGCATTTT.